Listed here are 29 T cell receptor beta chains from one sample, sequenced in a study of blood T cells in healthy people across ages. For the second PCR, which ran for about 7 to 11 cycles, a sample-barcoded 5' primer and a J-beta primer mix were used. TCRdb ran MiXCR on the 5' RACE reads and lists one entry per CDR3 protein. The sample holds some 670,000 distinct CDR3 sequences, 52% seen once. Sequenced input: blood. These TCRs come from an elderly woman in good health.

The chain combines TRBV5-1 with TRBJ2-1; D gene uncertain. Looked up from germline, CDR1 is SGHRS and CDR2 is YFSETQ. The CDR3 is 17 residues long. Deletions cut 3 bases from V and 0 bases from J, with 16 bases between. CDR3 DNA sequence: TGCGCCAGCAGCTGGACGTGGGGATTTAGCTCCTACAATGAGCAGTTCTTC. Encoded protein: CASSWTWGFSSYNEQFF.

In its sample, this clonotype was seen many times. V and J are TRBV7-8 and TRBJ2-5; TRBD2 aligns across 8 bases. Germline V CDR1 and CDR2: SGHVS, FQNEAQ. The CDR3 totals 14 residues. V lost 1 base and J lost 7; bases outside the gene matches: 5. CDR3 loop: CASSLVAGRGTQYF. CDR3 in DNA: TGTGCCAGCAGCTTAGTAGCGGGGCGAGGGACCCAGTACTTC.

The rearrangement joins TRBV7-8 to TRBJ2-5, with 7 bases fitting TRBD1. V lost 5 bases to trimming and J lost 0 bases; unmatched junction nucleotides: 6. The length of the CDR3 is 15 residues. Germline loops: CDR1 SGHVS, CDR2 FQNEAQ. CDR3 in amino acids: CASSEQTGYQETQYF. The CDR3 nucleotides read TGTGCCAGCAGCGAACAGACAGGGTACCAAGAGACCCAGTACTTC.

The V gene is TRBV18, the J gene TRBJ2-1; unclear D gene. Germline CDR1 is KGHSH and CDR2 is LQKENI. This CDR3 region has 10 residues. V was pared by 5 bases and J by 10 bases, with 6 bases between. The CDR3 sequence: CASSEQEQFF. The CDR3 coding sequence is TGTGCCAGCTCAGAACAGGAGCAGTTCTTC.

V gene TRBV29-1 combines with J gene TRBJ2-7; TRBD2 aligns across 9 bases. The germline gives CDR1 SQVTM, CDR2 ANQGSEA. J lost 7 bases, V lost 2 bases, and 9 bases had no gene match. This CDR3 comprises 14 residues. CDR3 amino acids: CSVETQRGDNEQYF. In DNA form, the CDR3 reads TGCAGCGTTGAAACACAGCGGGGGGACAATGAGCAGTACTTC.

The CDR3 coding sequence is TGTGCCAGCAGCCAAGAGGGGGGCCAGGGCTTGCCCCAGCATTTT. This sequence encodes CASSQEGGQGLPQHF. V and J are TRBV3-1 and TRBJ1-5, with D possibly TRBD1 on 6 matching bases. Germline V gene data show CDR1 as LGHDT and CDR2 as YNNKEL (reference sequence). V lost 0 bases and J lost 9, with 15 bases in between. This CDR3 is 15 amino acids long.

CDR3 in DNA: TGTGCCAGCAGCTTAGGGGGACCTGCCCACGTTGGGAAGGAAGGCTACACCTTC. Residues: CASSLGGPAHVGKEGYTF. The chain carries TRBV6-5 and TRBJ1-2, with D possibly TRBD1 on 6 matching bases. Germline V lookup: CDR1 MNHEY, CDR2 SVGAGI. The CDR3 has 18 residues. V shed 6 bases and J shed 8 bases, with 31 bases lying between them.

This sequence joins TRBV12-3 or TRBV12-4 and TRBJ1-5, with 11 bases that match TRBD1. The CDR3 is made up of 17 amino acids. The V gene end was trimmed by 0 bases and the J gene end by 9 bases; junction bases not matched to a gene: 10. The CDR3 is CASSLAVGTGGSRPQHF. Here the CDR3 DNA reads TGTGCCAGCAGTTTAGCGGTCGGGACAGGGGGAAGCCGGCCCCAGCATTTT.

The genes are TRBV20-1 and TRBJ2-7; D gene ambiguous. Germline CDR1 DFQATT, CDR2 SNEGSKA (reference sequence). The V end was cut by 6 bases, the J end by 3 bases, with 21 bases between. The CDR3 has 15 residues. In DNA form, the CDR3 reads TGCAGTGCCAAAAGGGTCGGCAGTTCGGGCTACGAGCAGTACTTC. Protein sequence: CSAKRVGSSGYEQYF.

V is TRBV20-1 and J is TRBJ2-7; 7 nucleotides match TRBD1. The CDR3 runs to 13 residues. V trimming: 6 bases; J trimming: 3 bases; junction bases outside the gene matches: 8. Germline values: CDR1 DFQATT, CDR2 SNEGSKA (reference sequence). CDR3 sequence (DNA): TGCAGTGCCACCCCGACAGGGAACTACGAGCAGTACTTC. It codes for CSATPTGNYEQYF.

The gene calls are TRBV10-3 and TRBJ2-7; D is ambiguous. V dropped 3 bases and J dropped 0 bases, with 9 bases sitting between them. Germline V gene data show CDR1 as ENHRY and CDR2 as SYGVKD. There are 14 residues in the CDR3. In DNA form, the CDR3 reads TGTGCCATCAGTGACACCTACAGCTCCTACGAGCAGTACTTC. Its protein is CAISDTYSSYEQYF.

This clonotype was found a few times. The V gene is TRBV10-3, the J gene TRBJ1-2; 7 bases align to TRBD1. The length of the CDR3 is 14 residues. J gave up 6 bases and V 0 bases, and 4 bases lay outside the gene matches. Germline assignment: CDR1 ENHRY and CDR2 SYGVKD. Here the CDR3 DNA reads TGTGCCATCAGTGAGTCGACAGGGAAGAATGGCTACACCTTC. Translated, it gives CAISESTGKNGYTF.

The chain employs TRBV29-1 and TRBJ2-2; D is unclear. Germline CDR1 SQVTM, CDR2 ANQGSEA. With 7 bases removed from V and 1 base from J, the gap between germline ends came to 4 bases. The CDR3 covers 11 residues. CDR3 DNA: TGCAGCGGCCAGAACACCGGGGAGCTGTTTTTT. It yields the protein CSGQNTGELFF.

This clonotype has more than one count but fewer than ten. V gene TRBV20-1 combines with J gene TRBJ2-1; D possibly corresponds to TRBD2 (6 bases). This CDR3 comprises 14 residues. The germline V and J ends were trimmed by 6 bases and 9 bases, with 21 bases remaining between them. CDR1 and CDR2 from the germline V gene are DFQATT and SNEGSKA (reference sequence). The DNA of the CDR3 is TGCAGTGCGGATGCTGGCGGGACTGGCAGTGAGCAGTTCTTC. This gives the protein CSADAGGTGSEQFF.

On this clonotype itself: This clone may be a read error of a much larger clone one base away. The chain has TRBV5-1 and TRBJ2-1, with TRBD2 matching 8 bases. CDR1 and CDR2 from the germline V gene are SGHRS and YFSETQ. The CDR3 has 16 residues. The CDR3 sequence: CACSPSGGSSYNEQFF. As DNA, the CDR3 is TGCGCCTGCAGCCCAAGCGGGGGTAGCTCCTACAATGAGCAGTTCTTC.

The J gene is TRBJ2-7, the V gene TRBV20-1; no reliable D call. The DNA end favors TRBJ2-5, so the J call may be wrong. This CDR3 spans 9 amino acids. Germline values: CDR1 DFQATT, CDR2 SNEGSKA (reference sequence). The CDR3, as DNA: TGCAGTGGGGAAGAGACCCAGTACTTC. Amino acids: CSGEETQYF.

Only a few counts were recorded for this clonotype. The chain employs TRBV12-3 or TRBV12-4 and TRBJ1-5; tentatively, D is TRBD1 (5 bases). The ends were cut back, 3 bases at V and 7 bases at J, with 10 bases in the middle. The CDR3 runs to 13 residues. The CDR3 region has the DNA TGTGCCAGCAGTTTTTACAGGAGGCAGCCCCAGCATTTT. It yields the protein CASSFYRRQPQHF.

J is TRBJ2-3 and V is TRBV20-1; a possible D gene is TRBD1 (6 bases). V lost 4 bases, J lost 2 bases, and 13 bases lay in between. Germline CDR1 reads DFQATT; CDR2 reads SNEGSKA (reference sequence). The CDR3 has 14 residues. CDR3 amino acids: CSATGVGHTDTQYF. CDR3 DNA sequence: TGCAGTGCTACAGGGGTGGGGCACACAGATACGCAGTATTTT.

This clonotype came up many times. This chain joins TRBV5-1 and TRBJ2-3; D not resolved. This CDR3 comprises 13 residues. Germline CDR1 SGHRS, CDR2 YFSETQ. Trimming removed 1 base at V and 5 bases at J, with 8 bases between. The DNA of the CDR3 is TGCGCCAGCAGCTTGCAGTCCGGAGATACGCAGTATTTT. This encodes CASSLQSGDTQYF.

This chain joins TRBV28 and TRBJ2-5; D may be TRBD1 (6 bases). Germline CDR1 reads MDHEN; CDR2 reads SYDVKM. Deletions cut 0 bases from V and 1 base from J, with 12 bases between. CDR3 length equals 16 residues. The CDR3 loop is CASSLWGQLTQETQYF. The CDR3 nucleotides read TGTGCCAGCAGTTTATGGGGACAACTGACCCAAGAGACCCAGTACTTC. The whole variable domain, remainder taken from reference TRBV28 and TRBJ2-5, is DVKVTQSSRYLVKRTGEKVFLECVQDMDHENMFWYRQDPGLGLRLIYFSYDVKMKEKGDIPEGYSVSREKKERFSLILESASTNQTSMYLCASSLWGQLTQETQYFGPGTRLLVL.

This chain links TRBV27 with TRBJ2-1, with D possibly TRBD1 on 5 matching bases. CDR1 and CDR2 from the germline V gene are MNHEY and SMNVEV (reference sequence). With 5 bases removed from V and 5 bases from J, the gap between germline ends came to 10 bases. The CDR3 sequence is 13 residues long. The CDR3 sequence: CASSAGLNNEQFF. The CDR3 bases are TGTGCCAGCAGTGCAGGGTTGAACAATGAGCAGTTCTTC.

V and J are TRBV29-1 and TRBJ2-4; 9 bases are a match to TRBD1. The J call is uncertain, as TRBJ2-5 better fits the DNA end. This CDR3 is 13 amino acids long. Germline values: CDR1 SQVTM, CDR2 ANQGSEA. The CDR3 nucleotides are TGCAGCGGACAAACAGGGGGCCGGGAGACCCAGTACTTC. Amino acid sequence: CSGQTGGRETQYF.

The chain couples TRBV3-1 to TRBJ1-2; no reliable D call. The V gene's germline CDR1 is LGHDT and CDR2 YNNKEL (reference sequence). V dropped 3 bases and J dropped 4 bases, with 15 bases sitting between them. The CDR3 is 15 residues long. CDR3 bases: TGTGCCAGCAGCCACCTCGAAACGTACACCTATGGCTACACCTTC. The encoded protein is CASSHLETYTYGYTF.

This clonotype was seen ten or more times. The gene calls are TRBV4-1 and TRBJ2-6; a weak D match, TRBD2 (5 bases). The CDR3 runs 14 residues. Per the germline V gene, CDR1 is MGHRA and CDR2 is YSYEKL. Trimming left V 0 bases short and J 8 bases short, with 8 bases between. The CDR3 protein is CASSQDRTSNVLTF. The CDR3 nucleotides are TGCGCCAGCAGCCAAGACAGGACTTCCAACGTCCTGACTTTC.

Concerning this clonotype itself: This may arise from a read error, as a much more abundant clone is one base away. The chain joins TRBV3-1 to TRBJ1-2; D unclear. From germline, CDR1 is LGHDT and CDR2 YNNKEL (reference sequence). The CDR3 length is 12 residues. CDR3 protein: CASNQVAYGYTF. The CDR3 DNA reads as TGTGCCAGCAACCAAGTCGCTTATGGCTACACCTTC. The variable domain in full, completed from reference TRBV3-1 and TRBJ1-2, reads DTAVSQTPKYLVTQMGNDKSIKCEQNLGHDTMYWYKQDSKKFLKIMFSYNNKELIINETVPNRFSPKSPDKAHLNLHINSLELGDSAVYFCASNQVAYGYTFGSGTRLTVV.

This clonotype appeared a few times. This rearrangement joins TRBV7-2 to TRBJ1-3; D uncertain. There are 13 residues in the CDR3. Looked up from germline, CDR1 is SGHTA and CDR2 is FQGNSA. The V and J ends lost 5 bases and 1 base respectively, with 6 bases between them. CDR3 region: CASSEFSGNTIYF. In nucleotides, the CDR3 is TGTGCCAGCAGCGAATTTTCTGGAAACACCATATATTTT.

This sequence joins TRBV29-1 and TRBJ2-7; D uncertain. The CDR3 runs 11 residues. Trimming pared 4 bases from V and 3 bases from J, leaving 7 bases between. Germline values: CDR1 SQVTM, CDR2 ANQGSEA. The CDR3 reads CSVGHVYEQYF. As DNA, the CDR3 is TGCAGCGTTGGGCATGTCTACGAGCAGTACTTC.

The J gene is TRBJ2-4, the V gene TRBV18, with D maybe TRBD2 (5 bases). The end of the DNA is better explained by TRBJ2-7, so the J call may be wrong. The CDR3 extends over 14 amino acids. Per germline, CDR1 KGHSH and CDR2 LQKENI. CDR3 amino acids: CASSPKLASYEQYF. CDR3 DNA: TGTGCCAGCTCACCAAAGCTAGCTTCCTACGAGCAGTACTTC.

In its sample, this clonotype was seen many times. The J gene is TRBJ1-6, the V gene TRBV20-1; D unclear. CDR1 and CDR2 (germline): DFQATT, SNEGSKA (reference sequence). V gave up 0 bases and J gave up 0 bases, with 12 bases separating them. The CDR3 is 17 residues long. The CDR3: CSARDMGSSSYNSPLHF. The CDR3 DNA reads TGCAGTGCTAGAGACATGGGGTCTAGCTCCTATAATTCACCCCTCCACTTT.